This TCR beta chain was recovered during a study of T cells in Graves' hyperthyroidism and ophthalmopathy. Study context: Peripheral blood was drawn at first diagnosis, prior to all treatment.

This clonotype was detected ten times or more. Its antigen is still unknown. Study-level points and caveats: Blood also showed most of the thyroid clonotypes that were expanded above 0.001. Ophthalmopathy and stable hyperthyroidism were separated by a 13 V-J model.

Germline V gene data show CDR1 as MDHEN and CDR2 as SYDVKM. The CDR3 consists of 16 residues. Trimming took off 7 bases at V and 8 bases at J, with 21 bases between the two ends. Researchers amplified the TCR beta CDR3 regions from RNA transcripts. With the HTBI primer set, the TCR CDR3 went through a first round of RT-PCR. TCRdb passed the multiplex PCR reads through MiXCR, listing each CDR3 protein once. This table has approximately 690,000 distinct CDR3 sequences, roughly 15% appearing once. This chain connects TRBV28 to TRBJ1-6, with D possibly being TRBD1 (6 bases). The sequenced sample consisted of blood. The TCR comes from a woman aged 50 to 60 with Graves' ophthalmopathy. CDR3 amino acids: CASTPSGRGPDSPLHF. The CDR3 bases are TGTGCCAGCACTCCCTCTGGTCGGGGGCCCGATTCACCCCTCCACTTT.